This entry lists 29 T cell receptor beta chains sequenced from one sample in a study of blood T cells in healthy people across ages (dated by TCRdb to 2013 to 2016). Library preparation was by 5' RACE. Sequencing was performed on an Illumina HiSeq 2500. A second roughly 6 to 11 cycle PCR used a sample-barcoded 5' primer and a J-beta primer mix. TCRdb ran its own pipeline on the public reads, namely fastp trimming at Q25 and MiXCR clone calling, and kept in-frame beta chains. Rows matching on CDR3 protein sequence are summarized as one entry with the most common DNA and genes. The sample table shows approximately 360,000 distinct CDR3 sequences, and 45% to 60% are seen once. 45% to 60% of the sample goes to the ten largest clones. The sample consisted of blood. Every receptor here comes from a man between 60 and 75 years old in good health.

The chain links TRBV6-5 to TRBJ2-1; 7 bases match TRBD2. The CDR3 extends over 14 amino acids. Germline V gives CDR1 MNHEY, CDR2 SVGAGI. The ends lost 0 bases at V and 8 bases at J; junction bases unmatched: 4. The CDR3 DNA reads as TGTGCCAGCAGTTACTCTAGCGGGCGGGATGAGCAGTTCTTC. Translating it yields CASSYSSGRDEQFF.

V gene TRBV7-6 combines with J gene TRBJ2-1; maybe TRBD1 (6 bases). Matching the DNA end better, TRBJ2-7 makes the J call doubtful. The CDR3 is made up of 15 amino acids. The germline gives CDR1 SGHVS, CDR2 FNYEAQ. This chain's CDR3 is CASSVSGGVVNEQYF. As DNA, the CDR3 is TGTGCCAGCAGCGTGAGTGGGGGCGTGGTCAATGAGCAGTACTTC.

The table lists this clonotype with many counts. V usage is TRBV18 and J usage is TRBJ2-5, with TRBD1 matching over 7 bases. Germline V gene sequence: CDR1 KGHSH, CDR2 LQKENI. This CDR3 has 14 residues. Trimming removed 4 bases from V and 2 bases from J; junction bases left unmatched: 4. In DNA, the CDR3 is TGTGCCAGCTCACTGAGGACAGGACAAGAGACCCAGTACTTC. Protein: CASSLRTGQETQYF.

The chain uses TRBV7-2 and TRBJ2-4; a weak D match, TRBD2 (6 bases). Germline V gene lookup returns CDR1 SGHTA and CDR2 FQGNSA. The CDR3 has 14 residues. Trimming removed 6 bases at V and 9 bases at J, with 18 bases between. The CDR3 DNA is TGTGCCAGCAGTCAAGGAGGGCTCGAAACCATTCAGTACTTC. Translating gives CASSQGGLETIQYF.

The V gene is TRBV7-2, the J gene TRBJ2-7; 10 bases line up with TRBD2. The V and J ends lost 6 bases and 5 bases, in that order; junction bases with no gene match: 4. The CDR3 sequence is 13 residues long. From germline, CDR1 is SGHTA and CDR2 FQGNSA. The CDR3 spells CASRYGTSDEQYF. The CDR3 nucleotides are TGTGCCAGCAGGTACGGGACTAGCGACGAGCAGTACTTC.

This clonotype was counted between two and nine times. The genes are TRBV18 and TRBJ2-7; D is perhaps TRBD1 (6 bases). The CDR3 has 13 amino acids. Germline V gene data show CDR1 as KGHSH and CDR2 as LQKENI. V lost 5 bases and J 5 bases, leaving 13 bases between the germline ends. The CDR3 sequence: CASSVQGSNEQYF. DNA of the CDR3: TGTGCCAGCTCAGTACAGGGTTCCAACGAGCAGTACTTC. The variable domain in full, with the rest retrieved from reference TRBV18 and TRBJ2-7, is NAGVMQNPRHLVRRRGQEARLRCSPMKGHSHVYWYRQLPEEGLKFMVYLQKENIIDESGMPKERFSAEFPKEGPSILRIQQVVRGDSAAYFCASSVQGSNEQYFGPGTRLTVT.

The chain links TRBV4-2 to TRBJ1-2; D may be TRBD1 (6 bases). Germline-derived CDR1 and CDR2 are LGHNA and YNFKEQ. The CDR3 loop spans 15 amino acids. V lost 0 bases and J 8 bases, leaving 16 bases between the germline ends. The CDR3 spells CASSQDVGRGSGYTF. The CDR3 bases are TGTGCCAGCAGCCAAGATGTAGGCAGGGGTTCGGGCTACACCTTC.

This clonotype was counted a few times. V is TRBV12-3 or TRBV12-4 and J is TRBJ1-6; 9 bases line up with TRBD1. With V trimmed by 7 bases and J by 10 bases, 8 bases remained unmatched. The CDR3 sequence is 14 residues long. For the CDR3, the DNA is TGTGCCAGCAACGCGGACAGGGGATACTCACCCCTCCACTTT. Its protein product is CASNADRGYSPLHF.

This chain joins TRBV7-6 and TRBJ1-4; TRBD1 matches 8 bases. Germline CDR1 is SGHVS and CDR2 is FNYEAQ. This CDR3 has 14 residues. V gave up 2 bases and J gave up 8 bases; unmatched junction bases: 4. CDR3 in DNA: TGTGCCAGCAGCTTATCAGGGGGCGGGGAAAAACTGTTTTTT. Translating gives CASSLSGGGEKLFF. Supplemented by reference TRBV7-6 and TRBJ1-4, the full variable domain reads GAGVSQSPRYKVTKRGQDVALRCDPISGHVSLYWYRQALGQGPEFLTYFNYEAQQDKSGLPNDRFSAERPEGSISTLTIQRTEQRDSAMYRCASSLSGGGEKLFFGSGTQLSVL.

V and J are TRBV6-5 and TRBJ2-5, with 9 bases fitting TRBD1. Near its end, the DNA agrees better with TRBJ2-7, so the J call may be wrong. The CDR3 has 15 residues. Per germline, CDR1 MNHEY and CDR2 SVGAGI. The CDR3 DNA sequence: TGTGCCAGCAGACCGACCGGGACAGGGCTCTACGAGCAGTACTTC. It yields the protein CASRPTGTGLYEQYF.

This chain links TRBV9 with TRBJ1-1; perhaps TRBD1 as D (6 bases). Deletions cut 4 bases from V and 4 bases from J, with 17 bases between. This CDR3 has 15 amino acids. Germline lookup yields CDR1 SGDLS and CDR2 YYNGEE. CDR3 amino acids: CASSPLGRGGTEAFF. CDR3 coding DNA: TGTGCCAGCAGCCCGCTAGGGAGGGGGGGCACTGAAGCTTTCTTT.

This clonotype appeared a few times. The chain combines TRBV27 with TRBJ2-6; D is unclear. CDR1 and CDR2 (germline): MNHEY, SMNVEV (reference sequence). The ends were cut back, 5 bases at V and 0 bases at J, with 5 bases in the middle. The CDR3 has 14 amino acids. In nucleotides, the CDR3 is TGTGCCAGCAGTCATAGCTCTGGGGCCAACGTCCTGACTTTC. Protein sequence: CASSHSSGANVLTF.

The chain joins TRBV15 to TRBJ1-5; no firm D call. The CDR3 sequence is 17 residues long. Trimming pared 0 bases from V and 1 base from J, leaving 13 bases between. Germline CDR1 and CDR2: LNHNV and YYDKDF (reference sequence). The CDR3 is CATSRDAGRRSNQPQHF. CDR3 nucleotide sequence: TGTGCCACCAGCAGAGATGCTGGGCGCAGGAGCAATCAGCCCCAGCATTTT. Based on the CDR3 plus reference TRBV15 and TRBJ1-5, the full variable domain is DAMVIQNPRYQVTQFGKPVTLSCSQTLNHNVMYWYQQKSSQAPKLLFHYYDKDFNNEADTPDNFQSRRPNTSFCFLDIRSPGLGDTAMYLCATSRDAGRRSNQPQHFGDGTRLSIL.

This clonotype was picked up a small number of times. The chain employs TRBV18 and TRBJ2-7; no clear D. The V and J ends lost 3 bases and 5 bases respectively, with 5 bases between them. Germline CDR1 KGHSH, CDR2 LQKENI. CDR3 length: 11 residues. CDR3 DNA: TGTGCCAGCTCACCGGAGCACGAGCAGTACTTC. This gives the protein CASSPEHEQYF.

The V and J genes are TRBV6-1 and TRBJ2-2, with D tentatively TRBD1 (6 bases). Germline CDR1 is MNHNS and CDR2 is SASEGT. This CDR3 is built from 19 residues. V was cut by 2 bases and J by 3 bases, with 22 bases left in between. The CDR3 DNA reads TGTGCCAGCAGTGAAACATATATCTCACAGGGTATTTACACCGGGGAGCTGTTTTTT. Protein sequence: CASSETYISQGIYTGELFF.

The V call is TRBV21-1, the J call TRBJ2-7; the table names TRBD1, a call not compared with the DNA. TRBV21-1 is a pseudogene. This CDR3 region has 14 residues. The CDR3 is CASSTGGQVYEQYF. The CDR3 nucleotides are TGTGCCAGCAGCACGGGGGGACAGGTCTACGAGCAGTACTTC.

V gene TRBV25-1 combines with J gene TRBJ2-7; D remains unclear. CDR3 length equals 13 residues. Germline V gives CDR1 MGHDK, CDR2 SYGVNS. V lost 4 bases to trimming and J lost 6 bases, with 13 bases between them. The CDR3 sequence is CASSVIGRVEQYF. DNA for the CDR3: TGTGCCAGCAGTGTTATTGGTAGAGTCGAGCAGTACTTC.

This clonotype was found a few times. This chain joins TRBV7-2 and TRBJ2-5, with 8 bases identical to TRBD1. The ends lost 5 bases at V and 3 bases at J; junction bases unmatched: 5. Germline V CDR1 and CDR2: SGHTA, FQGNSA. CDR3 length: 14 amino acids. The DNA of the CDR3 is TGTGCCAGCAGCCTACGGGACAGGAAAGAGACCCAGTACTTC. It codes for CASSLRDRKETQYF.

The chain links TRBV6-5 to TRBJ1-1, with D unresolved. The CDR3 covers 11 residues. The V gene's germline CDR1 is MNHEY and CDR2 SVGAGI. Trimming took off 5 bases at V and 7 bases at J, with 8 bases between the two ends. CDR3 in DNA: TGTGCCAGCAGTCGACACGGTGAAGCTTTCTTT. This gives the protein CASSRHGEAFF.

Only a few counts were recorded for this clonotype. The chain joins TRBV2 to TRBJ2-5; D call uncertain. Trimming stripped 6 bases from V and 2 bases from J, with 4 bases between. Germline V gene data show CDR1 as SNHLY and CDR2 as FYNNEI. The CDR3 is made up of 11 amino acids. The CDR3 bases are TGTGCCAGCAGGGAGCAAGAGACCCAGTACTTC. Its protein product is CASREQETQYF.

Comments on this clonotype: A much larger clone sits a single nucleotide away, making a read error possible. The chain employs TRBV3-1 and TRBJ2-5, with D unresolved. V lost 2 bases and J 2 bases, leaving 9 bases between the germline ends. Germline CDR1 is LGHDT and CDR2 is YNNKEL (reference sequence). This CDR3 spans 14 amino acids. The CDR3 bases are TGTGCCAGCAGCCAATCCTCTGGACAAGAGACCCAGTACTTC. It translates to CASSQSSGQETQYF.

This clonotype was observed a few times. The chain links TRBV20-1 to TRBJ2-4; no clear D gene. This CDR3 has 14 amino acids. V was trimmed by 1 base and J by 3 bases, leaving 10 bases between them. The germline V gene encodes CDR1 DFQATT and CDR2 SNEGSKA (reference sequence). The chain's CDR3 is CSARAPRGKNIQYF. The DNA of the CDR3 is TGCAGTGCTAGAGCCCCGAGAGGCAAAAACATTCAGTACTTC.

This clonotype was detected ten times or more. V gene TRBV5-1 combines with J gene TRBJ2-3; D perhaps matches TRBD2 (6 bases). This CDR3 contains 16 residues. V lost 4 bases, J lost 1 base, and 16 bases lay in between. Germline loops: CDR1 SGHRS, CDR2 YFSETQ. The chain's CDR3 is CASSLTPAGGTDTQYF. The DNA for the CDR3 is TGCGCCAGCAGCCTTACCCCAGCGGGTGGCACAGATACGCAGTATTTT.

The genes are TRBV27 and TRBJ2-1; D is perhaps TRBD2 (5 bases). The germline gives CDR1 MNHEY, CDR2 SMNVEV (reference sequence). The CDR3 totals 16 residues. Trimming removed 8 bases from V and 0 bases from J, with 17 bases in between. CDR3: CASAAPGGSSYNEQFF. In nucleotides, the CDR3 is TGTGCCAGCGCGGCCCCCGGAGGTAGCTCCTACAATGAGCAGTTCTTC.

This rearrangement joins TRBV2 to TRBJ2-7; D could derive from TRBD1 or TRBD2 (5 bases each). The V and J ends lost 4 bases and 2 bases respectively, with 12 bases between them. This CDR3 is built from 14 residues. Germline V gene data show CDR1 as SNHLY and CDR2 as FYNNEI. Written as DNA, the CDR3 is TGTGCCAGCAGTGTGGGACCCTCCACCTACGAGCAGTACTTC. Translating it yields CASSVGPSTYEQYF.

This chain links TRBV15 with TRBJ2-1; the match to TRBD2 covers 11 bases. This CDR3 contains 14 residues. Germline values: CDR1 LNHNV, CDR2 YYDKDF (reference sequence). The V gene end was trimmed by 5 bases and the J gene end by 10 bases; junction bases not matched to a gene: 7. CDR3 residues: CATSSGLAGGEQFF. CDR3 nucleotides: TGTGCCACCAGCTCTGGACTAGCGGGTGGGGAGCAGTTCTTC.

This rearrangement joins TRBV20-1 to TRBJ1-2; 7 bases match TRBD1. CDR1 is DFQATT and CDR2 is SNEGSKA in the germline V gene (reference sequence). The CDR3 is 13 residues long. Losses at the gene ends were 5 bases for V and 7 bases for J; bases not matched to a gene: 10. In DNA, the CDR3 is TGCAGTGCTGGTCTCGGGACAGCTTTTGGCTACACCTTC. Its translation: CSAGLGTAFGYTF.

This clonotype was seen more than once but under ten times. The rearrangement links TRBV29-1 to TRBJ2-1; 7 bases fit TRBD2. The J segment lost 8 bases and the V segment lost 3 bases, leaving 7 bases of the junction unmatched. The CDR3 length is 13 residues. Germline-derived CDR1 and CDR2 are SQVTM and ANQGSEA. CDR3 region: CSVERGRGDEQFF. The DNA of the CDR3 is TGCAGCGTTGAGCGGGGGAGAGGCGATGAGCAGTTCTTC.

As for this clonotype: At one end, the junction sequence differs from germline, possibly due to a read error. V usage is TRBV2 and J usage is TRBJ1-5; no firm D call. Germline V gene sequence: CDR1 SNHLY, CDR2 FYNNEI. The CDR3 spans 14 residues. CDR3 nucleotides: TGTGCCAACAGTGGGCAGGTGATGAATCAGCCCCAGCATTTT. This encodes CANSGQVMNQPQHF.